This TCR beta chain came from a study of blood T cell repertoires in COVID-19. For the study at large: The United States, Italy and Spain provided the acute and convalescent COVID-19 samples. The cDNA or gDNA used as material had been derived from T cells, B-cell-depleted T cells, or PBMCs.

Losses at the gene ends were 4 bases for V and 4 bases for J; bases not matched to a gene: 4. Germline loops: CDR1 SGHVS, CDR2 FNYEAQ. This CDR3 has 13 residues. This clone came up once. Original processing methods: Estimation of nucleated cell counts was performed using reference gene primer amplification. Assay used: immunoSEQ multiplex PCR; TCRdb lists only in-frame clones, some missing. The V and J calls and clone size come from that table; D and trimming were worked out from the DNA. The table includes 200,000 to 250,000 clones, more than 65% detected once. Material for sequencing was peripheral blood. The TCR originated in a woman of 80 years or more with acute or convalescent COVID-19. The chain has TRBV7-6 and TRBJ2-7; 7 positions match TRBD1. CDR3 in amino acids: CASSWGQIYEQYF. The CDR3 DNA reads as TGTGCCAGCAGCTGGGGACAGATTTACGAGCAGTACTTC.